This T cell receptor (beta chain) originates from a study of blood T cells in healthy people across ages. This clonotype was counted only a few times. A J-beta primer mix and a sample-barcoded 5' primer were used in a second PCR of roughly 6 to 11 cycles. One entry per CDR3 protein results from TCRdb running MiXCR on the 5' RACE reads. Here the sample spans some 560,000 distinct CDR3 sequences, about 25% being singletons. The V end lost 5 bases, the J end lost 3 bases, and 16 bases lay between the germline ends. Germline V gene data show CDR1 as SEHNR and CDR2 as FQNEAQ (reference sequence). The CDR3 sequence is 15 residues long. These data were also filed under a second study, of T cells of mothers and their children. That source reports: Each mother gave over 8 million TCR beta CDR3 reads; each child, some 3 million.

The sample taken for sequencing was blood. This TCR was sampled from a boy between 2 and 15 years old in good health. The chain uses TRBV7-9 and TRBJ2-5; D is unresolved. The CDR3 DNA reads as TGTGCCAGCAGCGTGACCTCGGTGGGTGAAGAGACCCAGTACTTC. Translated: CASSVTSVGEETQYF. The full variable domain, in which reference TRBV7-9 and TRBJ2-5 provide the parts outside the CDR3, is DTGVSQNPRHKITKRGQNVTFRCDPISEHNRLYWYRQTLGQGPEFLTYFQNEAQLEKSRLLSDRFSAERPKGSFSTLEIQRTEQGDSAMYLCASSVTSVGEETQYFGPGTRLLVL.